In its sample, the clone carrying this T cell receptor beta chain is medium-sized (0.01 to 0.1%). What it binds is not known. Within the sample, other DNA sequences also encode this same CDR3. The data derive from a study of cytomegalovirus exposure and HLA in healthy donors. PCR primers comprised 60 Vbeta and 13 Jbeta primers. The protocol was immunoSEQ multiplex PCR, while the TCRdb copy is restricted to in-frame clones and leaves out a portion. The data contain about 94,000 clones, around 66% of them singletons. Study-level results: Upon later analysis, TCR association rates were observed to vary by HLA locus, being highest for DRB1 and lowest for HLA-C. Analyses of presence and absence presupposed an approximately uniform sequencing depth across donors. In an earlier analysis, most TCR beta V segments were productive about 87% or about 30% of the time.

The CDR3 sequence is 13 residues long. CDR1 and CDR2 (germline): SGHAT, FQDESV (reference sequence). V lost 3 bases to trimming and J lost 1 base, with 6 bases between them. The chain uses TRBV11-1 and TRBJ1-1; no firm D call. This receptor was obtained from a man aged 25-40 years in good health and CMV-seronegative. Input material: PBMCs. The CDR3 bases are TGTGCCAGCAGCTTGTTCTCGAACACTGAAGCTTTCTTT. Protein sequence: CASSLFSNTEAFF.